This entry features one TCR beta chain sequence. It lacks a known antigen. Base quality data are lacking; no much larger clone is found one base away. This entry is derived from a study of OX40 agonist ivuxolimab in advanced cancers. Some background on the complete study: Ivuxolimab, which targeted the costimulatory receptor OX40 (CD134), was an agonistic, fully human IgG2 monoclonal antibody. Intravenous ivuxolimab was administered to patients every 2 weeks at six dose levels: 0.01, 0.1, 0.3, 1.5, 3 and 10 mg/kg. Among the roughly 52 dose-escalation patients, about 20 had hepatocellular carcinoma, 15 melanoma, 9 renal cell carcinoma and 9 head and neck cancer. The dose-escalation cohort was 82.7% male with a mean age of roughly 62 years, ranging from roughly 23 to 79. Prior anti-PD-1, anti-PD-L1 or anti-CTLA-4 therapy was permitted, and 30% to 45% of dose-escalation patients had received checkpoint inhibitors. Partial responses occurred in three dose-escalation patients: two with cutaneous melanoma and one with hepatocellular carcinoma. Peripheral TCRbeta sequencing aimed to test whether ivuxolimab altered TCR sequence diversity and caused clonal T-cell expansion. The paper covers the monotherapy dose-escalation part of the phase I ivuxolimab trial, which included N of about 50 patients.

From the cysteine up to the phenylalanine, the CDR3 has a length of 15 residues. Only the CDR3 DNA stays, 45 bases, in frame from base 1. Sequences SGHAT (CDR1) and FQNNGV (CDR2) are obtained from the germline V gene. V is pared back by 3 bases and J by 0 bases, with 11 bases lying between the germline termini. Patients with autoimmune disease history or receiving systemic immunosuppression were excluded from the trial. Peripheral blood for TCR sequencing was collected from all dose cohorts at baseline, on cycle 4 day 1, and on cycle 7 day 1. The samples were drawn from a first-in-human, open-label, multicenter phase I dose-escalation trial of ivuxolimab. Adults with locally advanced or metastatic head and neck squamous cell, hepatocellular, melanoma or renal cell carcinoma were enrolled in the trial. CD4+ and CD8+ T cells were sorted separately from peripheral blood before TCR sequencing. Genomic DNA was extracted from sorted cells for sequencing of the TCRbeta CDR3 region. The immunoSEQ Assay was used for sequencing of TCRbeta CDR3 regions. This immuneACCESS table, as held by TCRdb, lists in-frame sequences with V and J called but not all clones. Of the missing ones, under half trace to an unresolved V gene in checked studies; the others have no known cause. The sample records more than 70,000 clones, around 90% of which are singletons. Together, the top ten hold 9% to 10% of the sample.

Points the paper makes about the study in general: Low levels of normalized T-cell clonal expansion were also shown by some nonresponding patients. In partial responders in the 0.1-3.0 mg/kg groups, normalized peripheral clonal expansion was found to be among the lowest, especially among CD8+ T cells. Antigen specificity was not determined for the clonally expanded peripheral T cells. At doses of 0.1 to 3.0 mg/kg, clonal expansion of both CD4+ and CD8+ blood T cells was observed from baseline to week 6. After ivuxolimab, more expanded clones were found on average in CD8+ T cells than in CD4+ T cells.

Specimen: CD4+ or CD8+ T cells sorted from blood, collected in a trial of the OX40 agonist ivuxolimab. This TCR was sampled from an adult with an advanced solid tumor such as melanoma, head and neck, liver or kidney cancer. In this chain, TRBV11-2 is recombined with TRBJ2-5; the D gene is unclear. The CDR3 in this case is CASSFAGANQETQYF. The bases are TGTGCCAGCAGCTTTGCCGGAGCTAACCAAGAGACCCAGTACTTC.